This T cell receptor (beta chain) was recorded in a study of blood T cell repertoires in COVID-19. Clinical history as reported by participants underpinned cohort assignment. Symptom resolution, clearance, or two negative PCRs marked the recovered donors of Cohort 3. CDR1 LGHDT and CDR2 YNNKEL come from the germline V gene (reference sequence). The germline V and J ends were trimmed by 3 bases and 1 base, with 15 bases remaining between them. CDR3 length equals 16 residues. The data were produced by immunoSEQ multiplex PCR, yet TCRdb's version contains in-frame clones alone and is incomplete. Of around 370,000 clones listed, 88% are singletons.

This chain uses TRBV3-1 (or the pseudogene TRBV3-2) with TRBJ2-5; D remains unclear. This receptor was identified in a woman under 30 who had recovered from COVID-19. Input material: PBMCs or T cells enriched from blood (not recorded which). The CDR3 sequence is CASSHEERPSQETQYF. The DNA of the CDR3 is TGTGCCAGCAGCCATGAGGAACGGCCCTCCCAAGAGACCCAGTACTTC.